This passage covers 11 T cell receptor beta chains from one sample sequenced in a study of T-cell reconstitution after alpha-beta-depleted transplantation in children (dated by TCRdb to 2016 to 2018). Library generation was performed with PCR. Sequencing was performed on an Illumina HiSeq 2500. TCR library preparation used molecular barcoding, with unique molecular identifiers applied to normalize quantification of the TCRbeta repertoire. TCRdb reanalyzed the raw reads on its own, using fastp at Q25 for trimming and MiXCR for clone calling, and kept in-frame beta chains. Each entry is one CDR3 protein sequence, shown with its most common DNA and genes. The sample profile shows around 240,000 distinct CDR3 sequences; approximately 9.9% of them were found once. Of the sample, about 4.9% is held by the ten largest clones. This specimen consisted of PBMCs from the stem cell graft donor, obtained from the stem cell graft. The receptors stem from a human donor who donated a stem cell graft to a child with SCID.

This clonotype turned up a few times. V usage is TRBV18 and J usage is TRBJ2-1; 7 bases fit TRBD2. CDR1 and CDR2 (germline): KGHSH, LQKENI. J lost 5 bases, V lost 4 bases, and 8 bases had no gene match. The CDR3 loop spans 15 amino acids. The CDR3 coding sequence is TGTGCCAGCTCACGTGTCGGTCGGGGGGACAATGAGCAGTTCTTC. It yields the protein CASSRVGRGDNEQFF.

This clonotype was detected ten times or more. The CDR3 coding sequence is TGTGCCAGCAGCCCCGGGACCAGCACCATATATTTT. Its translation: CASSPGTSTIYF. The rearrangement links TRBV12-3 or TRBV12-4 to TRBJ1-3; possible D gene TRBD1, 5 bases. CDR3 size: 12 residues. V gave up 6 bases and J gave up 9 bases, with 12 bases separating them.

Ten or more counts support this clonotype. CDR3 DNA sequence: TGTGCCAGCAGTGATGGCCCCTCGGGGCCGCAGTATTTT. Translated: CASSDGPSGPQYF. The rearrangement links TRBV6-4 to TRBJ2-3; perhaps D is TRBD1 or TRBD2 (5 bases each). CDR1 and CDR2 from the germline V gene are MRHNA and SNTAGT. Trimming removed 3 bases at V and 10 bases at J, with 14 bases between. The CDR3 is 13 residues long.

The J gene is TRBJ2-1, the V gene TRBV12-3 or TRBV12-4, with D tentatively TRBD2 (5 bases). The V end was cut by 7 bases, the J end by 8 bases, with 24 bases between. The CDR3 is made up of 16 amino acids. CDR3 bases: TGTGCCAGCACCTCGCTTGGGAGATCTTTTGGGGATGAGCAGTTCTTC. As protein: CASTSLGRSFGDEQFF.

This clonotype was seen repeatedly, ten times or more. V is TRBV2 and J is TRBJ1-2; unclear D gene. The germline V and J ends were trimmed by 6 bases and 3 bases, with 23 bases remaining between them. The CDR3 is 17 amino acids. Germline CDR1 is SNHLY and CDR2 is FYNNEI. The CDR3 sequence is CASSGLGPTDSYYGYTF. The CDR3 nucleotides read TGTGCCAGCAGCGGACTAGGACCCACCGATAGCTACTATGGCTACACCTTC.

This clonotype was recorded many times. The rearrangement uses TRBV6-1 and TRBJ1-4; the D is unclear. V shed 11 bases and J shed 2 bases, with 12 bases lying between them. Germline CDR1 is MNHNS and CDR2 is SASEGT. This CDR3 comprises 13 residues. CDR3 in DNA: TGTGCCTCCTCGAGTGGGACTAATGAAAAACTGTTTTTT. It is translated as CASSSGTNEKLFF.

This clonotype was detected ten times or more. This chain joins TRBV6-1 and TRBJ2-2; unclear D gene. Deletions cut 1 base from V and 1 base from J, with 7 bases between. CDR1 and CDR2 from the germline V gene are MNHNS and SASEGT. This CDR3 has 15 amino acids. CDR3: CASSEGAGNTGELFF. The DNA for the CDR3 is TGTGCCAGCAGTGAAGGGGCAGGGAACACCGGGGAGCTGTTTTTT.

This clonotype was counted many times. The CDR3, as DNA: TGTGCCAGCAGCCGGACGGGGGGGCGCACAGATACGCAGTATTTT. Translation: CASSRTGGRTDTQYF. This sequence joins TRBV7-2 and TRBJ2-3, with 8 bases lining up with TRBD2. The V gene end was trimmed by 5 bases and the J gene end by 1 base; junction bases not matched to a gene: 5. The CDR3 runs 15 residues. Germline V gene sequence: CDR1 SGHTA, CDR2 FQGNSA.

This clonotype was observed many times. The rearrangement uses TRBV5-1 and TRBJ1-5; 7 nucleotides agree with TRBD1. CDR1 and CDR2 (germline): SGHRS, YFSETQ. The CDR3 extends over 15 amino acids. The V and J ends lost 0 bases and 4 bases, in that order; junction bases with no gene match: 4. The CDR3 nucleotides read TGCGCCAGCAGCTTGGCTGGCAGGGGGAATCAGCCCCAGCATTTT. This gives the protein CASSLAGRGNQPQHF.

This clonotype was counted only a few times. The J gene is TRBJ2-2, the V gene TRBV15; 8 bases map to TRBD2. The CDR3 has 14 residues. Germline loops: CDR1 LNHNV, CDR2 YYDKDF (reference sequence). Trimming at V came to 0 bases and at J to 6 bases, leaving 0 bases not matched to a gene. CDR3 DNA sequence: TGTGCCACCAGCAGAGAAGCGGGGGCCGGGGAGCTGTTTTTT. It specifies CATSREAGAGELFF.

This clonotype came up many times. This sequence joins TRBV5-1 and TRBJ2-7; TRBD1 matches at 12 bases. This CDR3 has 16 amino acids. CDR1 and CDR2 (germline): SGHRS, YFSETQ. V lost 3 bases and J lost 6; bases outside the gene matches: 10. Here the CDR3 reads CASSSGPGQGAPEQYF. The CDR3 nucleotides read TGCGCCAGCAGCTCGGGACCGGGACAGGGGGCGCCCGAGCAGTACTTC.